This TCR beta chain originates from a study of blood T cell repertoires in COVID-19. About the research overall: Samples representing acute and convalescent COVID-19 were sourced from the United States, Italy and Spain. The analysed material was cDNA or gDNA that came from T cells, B-cell-depleted T cells, or PBMCs.

Germline-derived CDR1 and CDR2 are GTSNPN and SVGIG (reference sequence). The CDR3 consists of 15 residues. J lost 0 bases, V lost 3 bases, and 4 bases had no gene match. Authors' methods: Nucleated cell number was recorded as an estimate derived from reference gene primer amplification. Measured with immunoSEQ multiplex PCR; TCRdb has only the in-frame clones, and not every one. V, J and clone size are those of that table, while D and trimming were read from the DNA. Of approximately 400,000 clones in the sample, roughly 88% were seen once. In Seattle, patients joined the study during active infection and were tracked longitudinally.

Sequencing used peripheral blood. The chain joins TRBV30 to TRBJ2-7; TRBD1 matches 11 bases. The clonotype originates from a woman aged 50 to 60 with COVID-19, enrolled during active disease. The CDR3 DNA sequence: TGTGCCTGGAGCGGGACAGGGGGATACTCCTACGAGCAGTACTTC. This sequence encodes CAWSGTGGYSYEQYF.